This T cell receptor beta chain was observed in a study of molecular identifiers for immune sequencing clone quantification. Study-wide points: Spiked TCR RNA from one Jurkat cell reportedly showed up when mixed among 800,000 to 1,000,000 naive cells. Identical barcode-sharing TCR molecules could lead to underestimated sizes for highly expanded clones. Whereas clones above 20 RNA copies held under 1% of naive-cell molecules, they held over 98% of effector molecules.

Sorting defined naive CD8 T cells as CD8+CD4-CCR7+CD45RA+. MiXCR, applied by TCRdb to the PCR reads, yields one record per CDR3 protein. The sample lists hundreds of thousands of distinct CDR3 sequences, 15% to 20% occurring once. As to this clonotype: Its specificity is not known. Since a much larger clone is just one base distant, this may be a read error.

V lost 6 bases, J lost 0 bases, and 15 bases lay in between. The CDR3 is 15 amino acids. Germline CDR1 reads SGHKS; CDR2 reads YYEKEE (reference sequence). This sequence originates from a human donor in good health. Some libraries in this study had Jurkat cell RNA spiked in. The V and J genes are TRBV5-5 and TRBJ1-2; D gene unclear. Sequenced sample: naive CD8+ T cells from blood, with Jurkat cell RNA spiked in. Subset of the sample: FACS-sorted CD8+CD4-CCR7+CD45RA+ naive T cells. CDR3 nucleotide sequence: TGTGCCAGCAACTCGTCAGGTCTAGCTAACTATGGCTACACCTTC. This gives the protein CASNSSGLANYGYTF.